This T cell receptor beta chain stems from a study of molecular identifiers for immune sequencing clone quantification. MiXCR was run by TCRdb on the PCR reads, yielding one entry per CDR3 protein. The sample records a few hundred thousand distinct CDR3 sequences, about 26% being singletons. The V and J ends lost 3 bases and 4 bases, in that order; junction bases with no gene match: 4. The CDR3 runs 14 residues. Germline V gene sequence: CDR1 DFQATT, CDR2 SNEGSKA (reference sequence). This clonotype was counted many times. This clonotype originated in a human donor in good health. Some libraries in this study had Jurkat cell RNA spiked in. The chain uses TRBV20-1 and TRBJ2-7; TRBD2 matches 12 bases. Sequencing was carried out using naive CD8+ T cells from blood, with Jurkat cell RNA spiked in. Subset meaning: FACS-sorted CD8+CD4-CCR7+CD45RA+ naive T cells. The CDR3 sequence: CSARGLAGIYEQYF. The CDR3 DNA sequence: TGCAGTGCTAGGGGACTAGCGGGTATATACGAGCAGTACTTC.